This is a list of T cell receptor beta chains from one sample in a study of cytomegalovirus exposure and HLA in healthy donors. Using immunoSEQ multiplex PCR, the repertoire was profiled, and TCRdb retains in-frame clones only, with some absent. The sample contains about 300,000 clones, approximately 90% of which appear only once. Sequenced sample: PBMCs. The receptors shown here come from a woman aged 18-29 years in good health and CMV-seronegative. Each CDR3 is given with its conserved first and last residue. The D gene is left open where the match is weak. A clone size is listed for some rows: how often the clone was seen (once, few, many), or a class if it is expanded.

size | J | V | D | CDR3 | DNA
. | TRBJ2-1 | TRBV9 | TRBD2 | CASSPRLAGEGNEQFF | TGTGCCAGCAGCCCCCGGCTAGCGGGAGAGGGTAATGAGCAGTTCTTC
. | TRBJ2-7 | TRBV7-2 | . | CASSLFGSLGYYEQYF | TGTGCCAGCAGCTTGTTCGGGAGCCTGGGCTACTACGAGCAGTACTTC
. | TRBJ2-1 | TRBV5-1 | . | CASCRGAYNEQFF | TGCGCCAGCTGTAGGGGTGCCTACAATGAGCAGTTCTTC
. | TRBJ1-4 | TRBV4-1 | . | CASSQAQELNEKLFF | TGCGCCAGCAGCCAAGCACAGGAACTTAATGAAAAACTGTTTTTT
. | TRBJ2-1 | TRBV9 | . | CASSVDPETRYEQFF | TGTGCCAGCAGCGTAGACCCCGAAACTAGGTATGAGCAGTTCTTC
. | TRBJ2-3 | TRBV4-3 | TRBD1 | CASSQDLDRVTDTQYF | TGCGCCAGCAGCCAAGATCTGGACAGGGTTACAGATACGCAGTATTTT
. | TRBJ2-2 | TRBV28 | TRBD2 | CASSSSGRATDGELFF | TGTGCCAGCAGCAGTAGCGGGAGGGCCACAGACGGGGAGCTGTTTTTT
. | TRBJ2-7 | TRBV29-1 | TRBD2 | CSVGTSGSSYEQYF | TGCAGCGTTGGGACTAGCGGGTCCTCCTACGAGCAGTACTTC
. | TRBJ2-5 | TRBV30 | TRBD2 | CAWSAVAGALETQYF | TGTGCCTGGTCTGCCGTGGCGGGAGCGTTAGAGACCCAGTACTTC
few | TRBJ1-2 | TRBV19 | TRBD1 | CASSLRYRGPNYGYTF | TGTGCCAGTAGTCTCCGGTACAGGGGACCTAACTATGGCTACACCTTC
. | TRBJ2-1 | TRBV6-5 | TRBD2 | CASSYSPPREQQFF | TGTGCCAGCAGTTACTCACCTCCGCGGGAGCAACAGTTCTTC
. | TRBJ2-2 | TRBV21-1 | . | CAGTSGGRGRILFGELFF | TGTGCCGGCACTAGCGGCGGGAGGGGGCGTATCTTGTTCGGGGAGCTGTTTTTT
. | TRBJ1-2 | TRBV7-2 | TRBD1 | CASSDAGTGGGGYTF | TGTGCCAGCAGCGACGCCGGGACAGGGGGAGGTGGCTACACCTTC
. | TRBJ2-1 | TRBV28 | TRBD2 | CASSLLPPIAGLAGFYNEQFF | TGTGCCAGCAGTTTATTACCTCCCATTGCCGGACTAGCGGGTTTCTACAATGAGCAGTTCTTC